This T cell receptor (beta chain) emerged from a study of blood T cell repertoires in COVID-19. Study background: PBMCs, B-cell-depleted T cells, or T cells provided the cDNA or gDNA that made up the material.

The ends were cut back, 4 bases at V and 9 bases at J, with 13 bases in the middle. The CDR3 covers 13 residues. Germline values: CDR1 LNHDA, CDR2 SQIVND (reference sequence). Sequenced by immunoSEQ multiplex PCR; TCRdb stores in-frame clones only, minus some. The table shows 400,000 to 500,000 clones, with 85% to 90% occurring only once. This receptor was identified in a middle-aged woman who had recovered from COVID-19. What was sequenced was PBMCs or T cells enriched from blood (not recorded which). The V and J genes are TRBV19 and TRBJ1-5; D is perhaps TRBD1 (5 bases). The CDR3 region is CASSRQPVRPQHF. In DNA, the CDR3 is TGTGCCAGTAGTAGACAGCCCGTGCGGCCCCAGCATTTT. The full variable domain, rest sourced from reference TRBV19 and TRBJ1-5, is DGGITQSPKYLFRKEGQNVTLSCEQNLNHDAMYWYRQDPGQGLRLIYYSQIVNDFQKGDIAEGYSVSREKKESFPLTVTSAQKNPTAFYLCASSRQPVRPQHFGDGTRLSIL.